This TCR beta chain came from a study of shared clonotypes between healthy human individuals. Study summary: The plates for each donor numbered three CD4 naive, three CD4 memory, two CD8 naive and one CD8 memory.

Study findings and constraints: It was the non-shared clonotypes that had lower generation probabilities than clonotypes shared by all four donors.

V lost 2 bases and J lost 8, with 12 bases in between. This CDR3 spans 13 amino acids. Germline V gene data show CDR1 as MDHEN and CDR2 as SYDVKM. Turning to this clone: No antigen is known for it.

Method: immunoSEQ multiplex PCR; TCRdb's copy keeps in-frame clones and lacks some. Of some 2,500,000 clones detected, just under 95% appear once; the ten largest clones hold 0.3% to 0.4%. Sequenced sample: naive CD4+ T cells from PBMCs. The subset is: CD45RA+ positively selected. V is TRBV28 and J is TRBJ1-2, with D possibly being TRBD1 (5 bases). The clonotype comes from a young man in good health. Some clones in this sample may be carry-over from other donors' samples. The CDR3 nucleotides are TGTGCCAGCAGTTTACTTTGGGACGTCGGCTACACCTTC. Translation gives CASSLLWDVGYTF.